This T cell receptor (beta chain) was identified in a study of blood T cell repertoires in COVID-19. In the study overall: The United States, Italy and Spain supplied acute and convalescent COVID-19 samples. PBMCs, B-cell-depleted T cells, or T cells provided the cDNA or gDNA that made up the material.

Under the authors' procedure: Reference gene primer amplification gave nucleated cell count estimates. TCRdb keeps only in-frame clones here, not all; method: immunoSEQ multiplex PCR. For V, J and clone size, that table is used; D and trimming come from the DNA. This sample has about 140,000 clones; 70% to 80% occur once, and the top ten carry 16%. The V end lost 0 bases, the J end lost 6 bases, and 9 bases lay between the germline ends. The length of the CDR3 is 13 residues. CDR1 and CDR2 from the germline V gene are SGHRS and YFSETQ. This receptor was taken from a middle-aged man with acute or convalescent COVID-19. V usage is TRBV5-1 and J usage is TRBJ1-2; TRBD1 is a possible D gene (5 bases). The specimen was peripheral blood. CDR3 residues: CASSLAREDGYTF. CDR3 sequence (DNA): TGCGCCAGCAGCTTGGCCAGGGAGGATGGCTACACCTTC. The variable domain in full, completed from reference TRBV5-1 and TRBJ1-2, reads KAGVTQTPRYLIKTRGQQVTLSCSPISGHRSVSWYQQTPGQGLQFLFEYFSETQRNKGNFPGRFSGRQFSNSRSEMNVSTLELGDSALYLCASSLAREDGYTFGSGTRLTVV.